Each of the 26 T cell receptor beta chains below was sequenced from the same sample in a study of neoadjuvant anti-PD-1 for oral cavity cancer. Time point indicated: after neoadjuvant nivolumab, at surgical resection. The data were produced by immunoSEQ multiplex PCR, yet TCRdb's version contains in-frame clones alone and is incomplete. The table shows about 14,000 clones, with about four fifths occurring only once. The sample here was PBMCs, taken after nivolumab (anti-PD-1) treatment. The receptor set was obtained from a person aged 35-79 years with oral cavity squamous cell carcinoma.

This chain uses TRBV7-9 with TRBJ1-2; 8 bases fit TRBD1. The CDR3 loop spans 15 amino acids. Germline CDR1 reads SEHNR; CDR2 reads FQNEAQ (reference sequence). V shed 1 base and J 5 bases; nucleotides not matched to a gene: 6. The CDR3: CASSLVWDRLYGYTF. CDR3 nucleotide sequence: TGTGCCAGCAGCTTAGTGTGGGACAGGCTATATGGCTACACCTTC.

The chain employs TRBV5-1 and TRBJ2-5; D remains ambiguous. Deletions cut 2 bases from V and 2 bases from J, with 1 base between. Looked up from germline, CDR1 is SGHRS and CDR2 is YFSETQ. This CDR3 spans 11 amino acids. For the CDR3, the DNA is TGCGCCAGCAGCTTACAAGAGACCCAGTACTTC. The encoded protein is CASSLQETQYF.

The V and J genes are TRBV9 and TRBJ1-3, with no clear D. CDR1 and CDR2 from the germline V gene are SGDLS and YYNGEE. This CDR3 spans 15 amino acids. V was pared by 0 bases and J by 0 bases, with 7 bases between. CDR3 DNA: TGTGCCAGCAGCGTAGAGCCGAGCTCTGGAAACACCATATATTTT. It specifies CASSVEPSSGNTIYF. The full variable domain, with the rest looked up from reference TRBV9 and TRBJ1-3, is DSGVTQTPKHLITATGQRVTLRCSPRSGDLSVYWYQQSLDQGLQFLIQYYNGEERAKGNILERFSAQQFPDLHSELNLSSLELGDSALYFCASSVEPSSGNTIYFGEGSWLTVV.

This clone was picked up a small number of times. This chain links TRBV7-9 with TRBJ2-1; either TRBD1 or TRBD2 may supply D (5 bases each). V was clipped by 3 bases and J by 1 base, with 7 bases between them. The germline V gene has CDR1 SEHNR and CDR2 FQNEAQ (reference sequence). The CDR3 extends over 14 amino acids. The CDR3 reads CASSLGVSYNEQFF. CDR3 DNA: TGTGCCAGCAGCTTGGGGGTTTCCTACAATGAGCAGTTCTTC.

This chain links TRBV7-3 with TRBJ1-1; D is possibly TRBD1 (6 bases). CDR1 and CDR2 (germline): SGHTA, FQGTGA. The CDR3 has 15 amino acids. Trimming cost V 5 bases and J 5 bases, with 18 bases left between them. The CDR3 here is CASSPSQGKGTEAFF. Here the CDR3 DNA reads TGTGCCAGCAGCCCCTCACAGGGTAAAGGAACTGAAGCTTTCTTT.

This clone was detected a few times. The chain combines TRBV6-5 with TRBJ1-2; D not resolved. Trimming removed 2 bases at V and 6 bases at J, with 10 bases between. CDR3 length: 13 residues. Germline V lookup: CDR1 MNHEY, CDR2 SVGAGI. As DNA, the CDR3 is TGTGCCAGCAGTTACAGGGTCTCTGATGGCTACACCTTC. Its protein is CASSYRVSDGYTF.

J is TRBJ1-2 and V is TRBV6-1, with D possibly matching TRBD1 (6 bases). The CDR3 length is 14 residues. V was cut by 1 base and J by 8 bases, with 14 bases left in between. CDR1 is MNHNS, CDR2 SASEGT, per germline. CDR3 amino acids: CASSEGGNRAGYTF. The CDR3 DNA reads TGTGCCAGCAGTGAAGGCGGGAACAGGGCCGGCTACACCTTC.

The chain is built from TRBV10-3 and TRBJ2-2; 9 nucleotides align to TRBD1. The CDR3 runs 16 residues. In germline, CDR1 is ENHRY, CDR2 SYGVKD. Trimming took 0 bases from V and 5 from J; bases not matched to a gene: 4. The CDR3 DNA reads as TGTGCCATCAGTGAGTCCGACAGGGGGAGTACCGGGGAGCTGTTTTTT. Encoded protein: CAISESDRGSTGELFF.

The chain carries TRBV6-6 and TRBJ1-1; weak D call: TRBD1 (6 bases). Between the trimmed V and J ends, which lost 4 bases and 2 bases, there was a span of 8 bases. The CDR3 is 13 amino acids. The germline gives CDR1 MNHNY, CDR2 SVGAGI (reference sequence). CDR3 region: CASSLQGNTEAFF. CDR3 nucleotide sequence: TGTGCCAGCAGTTTACAGGGTAACACTGAAGCTTTCTTT.

For this clone: This same CDR3 is encoded by further DNA sequences in the sample. The chain uses TRBV6-5 and TRBJ2-1; D may be TRBD2 (5 bases). The germline gives CDR1 MNHEY, CDR2 SVGAGI. Deletions cut 5 bases from V and 1 base from J, with 9 bases between. The CDR3 runs to 14 residues. In nucleotides, the CDR3 is TGTGCCAGCAGTAGACGGGAATCCTACAATGAGCAGTTCTTC. Protein product: CASSRRESYNEQFF.

This chain uses TRBV7-8 with TRBJ2-1, with D possibly being TRBD2 (5 bases). Trimming took 0 bases from V and 7 from J, leaving 16 bases between them. This CDR3 has 16 amino acids. Germline CDR1 SGHVS, CDR2 FQNEAQ. Here the CDR3 DNA reads TGTGCCAGCAGCTTAGCGGAAGGGCAAACGGGAAATGAGCAGTTCTTC. This translates into CASSLAEGQTGNEQFF.

The CDR3 reads CAWSVRGWDIQYF. Here the CDR3 DNA reads TGTGCCTGGAGTGTAAGGGGTTGGGACATTCAGTACTTC. This chain connects TRBV30 to TRBJ2-4, with D tentatively TRBD1 (5 bases). The CDR3 is made up of 13 amino acids. CDR1 is GTSNPN and CDR2 is SVGIG in the germline V gene (reference sequence). The ends were cut back, 0 bases at V and 8 bases at J, with 11 bases in the middle.

This clone is a singleton in its sample. The chain combines TRBV6-1 with TRBJ1-1; 7 nucleotides match TRBD1. Germline V gives CDR1 MNHNS, CDR2 SASEGT. Germline trimming cut 7 bases from V and 1 base from J; bases unmatched to any gene: 9. The CDR3 has 15 amino acids. The CDR3 DNA sequence: TGTGCCAGCATTCGGACAGGCCTAGCGAACACTGAAGCTTTCTTT. Protein sequence: CASIRTGLANTEAFF.

This sequence joins TRBV7-2 and TRBJ2-7, with 9 bases that match TRBD2. This CDR3 contains 16 residues. V gave up 2 bases and J gave up 6 bases; unmatched junction bases: 11. Germline V CDR1 and CDR2: SGHTA, FQGNSA. CDR3 nucleotides: TGTGCCAGCAGCTTAATGTGGGCGGGAGGGCCCCGCGAGCAGTACTTC. It is translated as CASSLMWAGGPREQYF.

The CDR3 protein is CASSDAPTGGVETQYF. The CDR3 region has the DNA TGTGCCAGCAGTGACGCTCCGACAGGGGGCGTAGAGACCCAGTACTTC. The chain uses TRBV2 and TRBJ2-5; 10 bases are shared with TRBD1. This CDR3 comprises 16 residues. V gave up 3 bases and J gave up 4 bases; unmatched junction bases: 8. Germline loops: CDR1 SNHLY, CDR2 FYNNEI. Supplemented by reference TRBV2 and TRBJ2-5, the full variable domain reads EPEVTQTPSHQVTQMGQEVILRCVPISNHLYFYWYRQILGQKVEFLVSFYNNEISEKSEIFDDQFSVERPDGSNFTLKIRSTKLEDSAMYFCASSDAPTGGVETQYFGPGTRLLVL.

The V gene is TRBV5-8, the J gene TRBJ1-1, with D possibly being TRBD1 (5 bases). Germline V lookup: CDR1 SGHTS, CDR2 YDEGEE. V was shortened by 1 base and J by 2 bases, with 12 bases between the two germline ends. CDR3 size: 15 residues. Here the CDR3 reads CASSLRQGFNTEAFF. CDR3 coding DNA: TGTGCCAGCAGCTTGAGGCAGGGCTTTAACACTGAAGCTTTCTTT.

The chain has TRBV6-5 and TRBJ2-2; TRBD2 agrees at 12 bases. Trimming cost V 4 bases and J 9 bases; bases outside gene matches: 9. The germline CDR1 and CDR2 sequences are MNHEY and SVGAGI. The CDR3 is 16 amino acids. The CDR3 DNA reads TGTGCCAGCAGTTTTCTAGCGGGAGGGCCTGTGAGGGAGCTGTTTTTT. Its translation is CASSFLAGGPVRELFF.

The chain couples TRBV5-1 to TRBJ2-4; 13 bases align to TRBD2. The V segment lost 6 bases and the J segment 8 bases; nucleotides outside the gene matches: 5. The CDR3 is made up of 14 amino acids. Germline V lookup: CDR1 SGHRS, CDR2 YFSETQ. The CDR3 DNA sequence: TGCGCCAGCACCACCGGACTAGCGGGGGACATTCAGTACTTC. Its protein product is CASTTGLAGDIQYF.

The chain is built from TRBV29-1 and TRBJ2-1, with 12 bases that match TRBD1. There are 14 residues in the CDR3. Germline V gene sequence: CDR1 SQVTM, CDR2 ANQGSEA. Trimming cost V 7 bases and J 9 bases; bases outside gene matches: 10. Here the CDR3 reads CSADTGTGGFEQFF. The CDR3 DNA reads as TGCAGCGCAGATACCGGGACAGGGGGCTTTGAGCAGTTCTTC.

Only one count was recorded for this clone. V usage is TRBV11-3 and J usage is TRBJ2-3; either TRBD1 or TRBD2 may fit D (5 bases each). Trimming shortened V by 3 bases and J by 2 bases, and 9 bases separated the two germline ends. The CDR3 is made up of 14 amino acids. In germline, CDR1 is SGHNT, CDR2 YENEEA. The CDR3 is CASSLGPTTDTQYF. The CDR3, as DNA: TGTGCCAGCAGCTTGGGACCGACCACAGATACGCAGTATTTT.

In its sample, this clone was seen a few times. V is TRBV25-1 and J is TRBJ1-1; a weak D match, TRBD1 (6 bases). This CDR3 contains 14 residues. V was clipped by 3 bases and J by 5 bases, with 13 bases between them. Germline V gives CDR1 MGHDK, CDR2 SYGVNS. The CDR3 region is CASSEQGRGTEAFF. DNA for the CDR3: TGTGCCAGCAGTGAGCAGGGGAGGGGAACTGAAGCTTTCTTT.

This rearrangement joins TRBV28 to TRBJ2-4; tentatively, D is TRBD1 (5 bases). Germline V gene data show CDR1 as MDHEN and CDR2 as SYDVKM. The CDR3 loop spans 15 amino acids. Trimming cost V 6 bases and J 6 bases, with 18 bases left between them. The chain's CDR3 is CASRPQGGVGNIQYF. Here the CDR3 DNA reads TGTGCCAGCAGACCGCAGGGTGGCGTGGGAAACATTCAGTACTTC.

The CDR3 bases are TGTGCCAGCAGCTTAGGGATTGCGCGAGGGGGCAGCGAGCAGTACTTC. Its translation: CASSLGIARGGSEQYF. The chain links TRBV11-2 to TRBJ2-7; 7 positions match TRBD1. This CDR3 is built from 16 residues. Trimming took 1 base from V and 6 from J; bases not matched to a gene: 12. Germline V gene lookup returns CDR1 SGHAT and CDR2 FQNNGV.

The V call is TRBV9, the J call TRBJ2-2; no firm D call. V dropped 4 bases and J dropped 4 bases, with 14 bases sitting between them. This CDR3 is built from 15 residues. Germline V lookup: CDR1 SGDLS, CDR2 YYNGEE. CDR3 region: CASSPDHIFTGELFF. CDR3 DNA: TGTGCCAGCAGCCCCGACCACATTTTCACCGGGGAGCTGTTTTTT.

This rearrangement joins TRBV7-9 to TRBJ2-7, with a possible D match to TRBD1 (7 bases). This CDR3 is 14 amino acids long. Germline V gene lookup returns CDR1 SEHNR and CDR2 FQNEAQ (reference sequence). The V end lost 4 bases, the J end lost 3 bases, and 13 bases lay between the germline ends. CDR3 sequence (DNA): TGTGCCAGCAGCTCAGGGGGGCTCCTCTACGAGCAGTACTTC. Translation gives CASSSGGLLYEQYF.

The V call is TRBV28, the J call TRBJ1-5; 7 nucleotides match TRBD1. The CDR3 contains 15 residues. Unmatched junction bases numbered 6, after V lost 6 bases and J lost 1 base. Germline values: CDR1 MDHEN, CDR2 SYDVKM. The chain's CDR3 is CASRPSGGSNQPQHF. The CDR3, as DNA: TGTGCCAGCAGGCCTTCAGGGGGAAGCAATCAGCCCCAGCATTTT. The variable domain in full, with the rest retrieved from reference TRBV28 and TRBJ1-5, is DVKVTQSSRYLVKRTGEKVFLECVQDMDHENMFWYRQDPGLGLRLIYFSYDVKMKEKGDIPEGYSVSREKKERFSLILESASTNQTSMYLCASRPSGGSNQPQHFGDGTRLSIL.